The rows below give T cell receptor beta chains drawn from one sample of a study of T cell responses to AZD1222 COVID-19 vaccine. Assay: immunoSEQ multiplex PCR; the TCRdb copy retains only in-frame clones and omits some. The sample includes 90,000 to 120,000 clones, approximately 90% of them seen just once. The input for sequencing was peripheral blood, taken 28 days after the second AZD1222 dose. Receptor source: an adult who received the AZD1222 COVID-19 vaccine. Both conserved end residues are part of each CDR3. A D gene is named only where the DNA matches it firmly.

TRBV5-8	TRBJ1-2	TRBD1	CASSASTGTGGSGYTF	TGTGCCAGCAGCGCATCTACCGGGACAGGGGGAAGTGGCTACACCTTC
TRBV5-1	TRBJ1-1	NA	CASSLQPTNTEAFF	TGCGCCAGCAGCTTACAGCCTACCAACACTGAAGCTTTCTTT
TRBV12-3/TRBV12-4	TRBJ2-7	NA	CASSLSVTYEQYF	TGTGCCAGCAGTTTAAGTGTGACCTACGAGCAGTACTTC
TRBV7-2	TRBJ2-1	NA	CASSSNRGGINEQFF	TGTGCCAGCAGCTCCAACAGGGGGGGGATCAATGAGCAGTTCTTC
TRBV6-5	TRBJ1-2	TRBD1	CASSRRTGGYGYTF	TGTGCCAGCAGCCGCCGAACAGGGGGGTACGGCTACACCTTC
TRBV18	TRBJ2-5	NA	CASSPPLARGETQYF	TGTGCCAGCTCACCACCCCTGGCCCGGGGAGAGACCCAGTACTTC
TRBV18	TRBJ2-5	NA	CASSPTYGETQYF	TGTGCCAGCTCACCTACCTATGGGGAGACCCAGTACTTC
TRBV29-1	TRBJ2-5	TRBD1	CSERTGSETQYF	TGCAGCGAGAGGACAGGGTCGGAGACCCAGTACTTC
TRBV10-3	TRBJ1-6	NA	CAISETQLGGSPLHF	TGTGCCATCAGTGAGACTCAGCTCGGGGGTTCACCCCTCCACTTT
TRBV7-8	TRBJ2-1	NA	CASSLNSPSYNEQFF	TGTGCCAGCAGCCTCAACTCCCCCTCCTACAATGAGCAGTTCTTC
TRBV7-8	TRBJ1-4	TRBD1	CASSLRGTGTEKLFF	TGTGCCAGCAGCCTACGGGGGACAGGGACAGAAAAACTGTTTTTT
TRBV28	TRBJ1-1	NA	CASSLRREAFF	TGTGCCAGCAGTTTACGGCGTGAAGCTTTCTTT